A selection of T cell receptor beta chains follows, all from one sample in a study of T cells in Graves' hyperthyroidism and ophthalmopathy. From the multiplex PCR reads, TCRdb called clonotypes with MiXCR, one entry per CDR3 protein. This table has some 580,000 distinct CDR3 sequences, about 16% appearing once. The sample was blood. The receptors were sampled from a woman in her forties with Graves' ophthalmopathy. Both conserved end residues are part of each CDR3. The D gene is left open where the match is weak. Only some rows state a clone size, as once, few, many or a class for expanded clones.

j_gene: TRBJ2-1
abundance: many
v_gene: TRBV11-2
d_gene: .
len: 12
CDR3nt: TGTGCCAGCAGCTTGGGTTTCAATGAGCAGTTCTTC
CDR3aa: CASSLGFNEQFF

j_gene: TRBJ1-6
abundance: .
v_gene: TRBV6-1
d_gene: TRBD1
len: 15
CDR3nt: TGTGCCAGCCAAAAACAGGGGAAGGATAATTCACCCCTCCACTTT
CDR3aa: CASQKQGKDNSPLHF

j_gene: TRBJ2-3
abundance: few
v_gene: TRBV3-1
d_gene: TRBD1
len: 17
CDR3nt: TGTGCCAGCAGCCAAGCTATACAGGGGAGTAGTACAGATACGCAGTATTTT
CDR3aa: CASSQAIQGSSTDTQYF

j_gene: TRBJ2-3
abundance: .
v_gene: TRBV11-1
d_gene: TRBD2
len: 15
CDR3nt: TGTGCCAGCAGCTTTCTAGCGGGGAACACAGATACGCAGTATTTT
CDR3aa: CASSFLAGNTDTQYF

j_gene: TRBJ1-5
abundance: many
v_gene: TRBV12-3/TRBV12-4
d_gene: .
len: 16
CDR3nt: TGTGCCAGCAGTTTAGGGTTAGGGGTGTCCAATCAGCCCCAGCATTTT
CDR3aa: CASSLGLGVSNQPQHF

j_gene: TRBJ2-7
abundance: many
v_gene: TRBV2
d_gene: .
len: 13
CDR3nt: TGTGCCAGCACAAACAGCTTGTTCTACGAGCAGTACTTC
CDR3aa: CASTNSLFYEQYF

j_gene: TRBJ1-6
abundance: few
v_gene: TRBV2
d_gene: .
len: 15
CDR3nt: TGTGCCAGCAGGGCTAGGGACCGTTATAATTCACCCCTCCACTTT
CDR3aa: CASRARDRYNSPLHF

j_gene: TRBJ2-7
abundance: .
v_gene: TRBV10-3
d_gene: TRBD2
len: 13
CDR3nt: TGTGCCATCAGTGGCGGGGGGTCGGGCGAGCAGTACTTC
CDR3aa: CAISGGGSGEQYF

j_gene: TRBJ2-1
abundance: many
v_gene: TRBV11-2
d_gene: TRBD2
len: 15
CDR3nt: TGTGCCAGCAGCTTAGAAGCGGGAGGGCCTAATGAGCAGTTCTTC
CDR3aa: CASSLEAGGPNEQFF

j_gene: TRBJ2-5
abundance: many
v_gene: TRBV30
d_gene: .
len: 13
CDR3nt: TGTGCCTGGAGTAGGGGATCTTGGGAGACCCAGTACTTC
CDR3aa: CAWSRGSWETQYF

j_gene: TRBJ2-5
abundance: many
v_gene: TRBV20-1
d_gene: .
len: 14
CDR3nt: TGCAGTGCTATCGGACTACCCGGGAGAGAGACCCAGTACTTC
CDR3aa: CSAIGLPGRETQYF

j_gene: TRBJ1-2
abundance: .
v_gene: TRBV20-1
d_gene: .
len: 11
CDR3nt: TGCAGTGCCATACAGGGCGGCGGCTACACCTTC
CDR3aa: CSAIQGGGYTF

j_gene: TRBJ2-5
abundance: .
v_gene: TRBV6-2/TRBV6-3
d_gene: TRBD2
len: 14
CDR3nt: TGTGCCTGCAGGACTAGCGGGATGCAAGAGACCCAGTACTTC
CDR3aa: CACRTSGMQETQYF

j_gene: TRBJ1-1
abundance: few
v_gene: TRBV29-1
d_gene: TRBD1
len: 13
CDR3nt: TGCAGCGTTGATCGGACAGGGAACACTGAAGCTTTCTTT
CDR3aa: CSVDRTGNTEAFF

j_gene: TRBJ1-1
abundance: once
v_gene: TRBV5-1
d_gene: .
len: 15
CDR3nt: TGCGCCAGCAGCCCAGAGACAGTGTGGGACACTGAAGCTTTCTTT
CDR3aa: CASSPETVWDTEAFF

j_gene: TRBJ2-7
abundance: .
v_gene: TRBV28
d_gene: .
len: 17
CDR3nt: TGTGCCAGCACCCGCCCTCCGGGGGCTTCAGGTTCCTACGAGCAGTACTTC
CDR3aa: CASTRPPGASGSYEQYF

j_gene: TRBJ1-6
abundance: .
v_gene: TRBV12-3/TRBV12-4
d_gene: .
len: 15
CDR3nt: TGTGCCAGCAGTTTAACGGGCCTAGGGAATTCACCCCTCCACTTT
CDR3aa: CASSLTGLGNSPLHF

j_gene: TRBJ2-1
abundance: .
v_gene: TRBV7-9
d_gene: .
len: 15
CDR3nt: TGTGCCAGCAGCTTTTTTGGTTCCCCTCCCGATGAGCAGTTCTTC
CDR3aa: CASSFFGSPPDEQFF

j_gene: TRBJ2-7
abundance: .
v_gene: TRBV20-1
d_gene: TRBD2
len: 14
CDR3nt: TGCAGTGCTAAAGTCACTAGCGGGAGTTTTGAGCAGTACTTC
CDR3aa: CSAKVTSGSFEQYF

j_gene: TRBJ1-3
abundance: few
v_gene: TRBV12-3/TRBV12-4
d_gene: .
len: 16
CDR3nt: TGTGCCAGCAGTTTTGGGCCCGGGACGGCTGGAAACACCATATATTTT
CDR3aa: CASSFGPGTAGNTIYF

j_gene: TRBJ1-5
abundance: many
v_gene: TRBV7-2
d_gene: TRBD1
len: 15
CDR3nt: TGTGCCAGCAGCCCAGGACAGGGCGAGTACCAGCCCCAGCATTTT
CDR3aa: CASSPGQGEYQPQHF

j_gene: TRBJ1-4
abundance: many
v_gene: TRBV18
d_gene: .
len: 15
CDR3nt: TGTGCCAGCTCACCTCAACGGGGAGGGAATGAAAAACTGTTTTTT
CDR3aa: CASSPQRGGNEKLFF

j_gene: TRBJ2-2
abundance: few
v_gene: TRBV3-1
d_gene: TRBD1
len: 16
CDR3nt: TGTGCCAGCAGACCCGGGACAGGGGATAACACCGGGGAGCTGTTTTTT
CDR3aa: CASRPGTGDNTGELFF

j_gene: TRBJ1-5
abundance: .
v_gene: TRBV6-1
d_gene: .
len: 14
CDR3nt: TGTGCCACCTCGACAGAGTATAGCAATCAGCCCCAGCATTTT
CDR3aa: CATSTEYSNQPQHF

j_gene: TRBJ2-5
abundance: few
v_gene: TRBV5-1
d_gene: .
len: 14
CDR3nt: TGCGCCAGCAGCTTGTTTGGCCCCCAAGAGACCCAGTACTTC
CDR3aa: CASSLFGPQETQYF

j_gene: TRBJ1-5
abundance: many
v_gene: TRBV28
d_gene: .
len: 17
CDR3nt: TGTGCCAGCAGGCCTATGCCCGGATCCGAAGGCAATCAGCCCCAGCATTTT
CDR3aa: CASRPMPGSEGNQPQHF

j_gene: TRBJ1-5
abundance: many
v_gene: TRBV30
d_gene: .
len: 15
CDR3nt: TGTGCCTGGAAATTGGCAGGGGCAGGAAATCAGCCCCAGCATTTT
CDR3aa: CAWKLAGAGNQPQHF

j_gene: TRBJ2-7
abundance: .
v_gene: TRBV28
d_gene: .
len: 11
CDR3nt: TGTGCCAGCAGGATTTTCTACGAGCAGTACTTC
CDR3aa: CASRIFYEQYF

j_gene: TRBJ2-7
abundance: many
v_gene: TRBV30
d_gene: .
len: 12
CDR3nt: TGTGCCTGGAGTCGCGGGTCCTACGAGCAGTACTTC
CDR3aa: CAWSRGSYEQYF

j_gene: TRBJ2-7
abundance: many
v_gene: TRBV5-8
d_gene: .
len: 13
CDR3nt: TGTGCCAGCAGCTCCCGCCAGGGCTACGAGCAGTACTTC
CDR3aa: CASSSRQGYEQYF

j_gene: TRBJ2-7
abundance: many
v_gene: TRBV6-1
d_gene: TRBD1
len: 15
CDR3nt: TGTGCCAGCAGGCAGGCGGGACAGGGGATCTACGAGCAGTACTTC
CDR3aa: CASRQAGQGIYEQYF

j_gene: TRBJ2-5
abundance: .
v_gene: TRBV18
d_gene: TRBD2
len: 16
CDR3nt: TGTGCCAGCTCATCAGGTACTAGCGGCGCCCAAGAGACCCAGTACTTC
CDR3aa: CASSSGTSGAQETQYF

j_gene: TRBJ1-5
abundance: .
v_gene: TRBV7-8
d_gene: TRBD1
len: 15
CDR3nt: TGTGCCAGCAGCTTAGGGACAGGGGTTAATCAGCCCCAGCATTTT
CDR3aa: CASSLGTGVNQPQHF

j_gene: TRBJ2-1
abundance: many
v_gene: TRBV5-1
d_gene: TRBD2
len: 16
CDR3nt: TGCGCCAGCAGCTTAGCGGGAGGAGGTCCTTACAATGAGCAGTTCTTC
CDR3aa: CASSLAGGGPYNEQFF

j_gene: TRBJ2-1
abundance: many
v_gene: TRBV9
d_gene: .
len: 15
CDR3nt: TGTGCCAGCAGCGTGATGTTTGGGGGGGGCAGTGAGCAGTTCTTC
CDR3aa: CASSVMFGGGSEQFF